This TCR beta chain comes out of a study of blood T cell repertoires in COVID-19. The overall study: Acute-phase and convalescent COVID-19 samples originated in the United States, Italy and Spain. In each case, the material was cDNA or gDNA derived from T cells, B-cell-depleted T cells, or PBMCs.

The CDR3 totals 13 residues. Germline CDR1 MNHEY, CDR2 SMNVEV (reference sequence). V was clipped by 6 bases and J by 0 bases, with 9 bases between them. Source study methods: Cell counts per sample came from amplifying reference gene primers. Measured with immunoSEQ multiplex PCR; TCRdb has only the in-frame clones, and not every one. D and trimming come from the DNA, and the V and J calls and clone size come from that table. The sample gives under 200,000 clones, approximately 90% of which show up once; around a fifth is in the top ten. Sequencing was done on a sample of peripheral blood. The chain combines TRBV27 with TRBJ2-7, with a tentative D call TRBD2 (5 bases). The TCR was taken from a man between 60 and 75 years old with active or convalescent COVID-19. The CDR3 spells CASSWTHSYEQYF. CDR3 nucleotide sequence: TGTGCCAGCAGCTGGACTCACTCCTACGAGCAGTACTTC.